The T cell receptor beta chain described here comes from a study of T-cell memory formation after mild COVID-19. Overall study context: Most TCR clusters belonged to a single donor.

5'RACE primed from the constant segment yielded TCR alpha and TCR beta cDNA libraries bearing sample barcodes and UMIs. One entry per CDR3 protein, called by TCRdb with MiXCR from the 5' RACE reads. The sample consists of roughly 300,000 distinct CDR3 sequences, under 8.5% of them appearing once. Looked up from germline, CDR1 is MGHRA and CDR2 is YSYEKL. CDR3 size: 16 residues. V gave up 0 bases and J gave up 1 base, with 9 bases separating them. The chain recombines TRBV4-1 with TRBJ1-4; D possibly corresponds to TRBD1 (6 bases). Sequences were obtained from PBMCs or a T cell subset sorted from them (not recorded which). This receptor was identified in a man aged 18 to 30 who had mild COVID-19 (a few samples of this study predate the infection). Cell type and time point are not known. CDR3 sequence: CASSQDEGGTNEKLFF. The CDR3 DNA sequence: TGCGCCAGCAGCCAAGATGAAGGGGGAACTAATGAAAAACTGTTTTTT.